The T cell receptor (beta chain) under discussion was sequenced for a study of cytomegalovirus exposure and HLA in healthy donors. General observations from the study: Equally common other TCR beta chains were less clonally expanded than HLA-associated ones, a later analysis found. Sequencing likely caused a cluster of highly shared sequence variants. TCR beta sequences reportedly predicted most subjects' HLA-A and HLA-B alleles accurately. Donors belonging to an Asian-associated ancestry cluster reportedly showed fewer N-insertions in productive TCRs than the roughly 670-donor mean, according to what a later analysis found.

Primers for the PCR totalled 60 Vbeta and 13 Jbeta. Here immunoSEQ multiplex PCR was the method, and the copy in TCRdb shows in-frame clones only, minus some. Seen here are 95,000 to 120,000 clones, roughly 71% observed once, and the top ten hold about 8.3%. The ends were cut back, 6 bases at V and 5 bases at J, with 16 bases in the middle. CDR3 size: 15 residues. Germline CDR1 reads MNHEY; CDR2 reads SVGAGI. As concerns this clone: Its antigen remains unidentified.

The specimen sequenced was PBMCs. This clonotype was sampled from a man younger than 30 in good health and CMV-seropositive. The J gene is TRBJ2-2, the V gene TRBV6-5, with D perhaps matching TRBD2 (6 bases). The CDR3 DNA is TGTGCCAGCAGATCCTCAGCCCGGGGGACCGGGGAGCTGTTTTTT. This gives the protein CASRSSARGTGELFF.